These T cell receptor beta chains were read from a single sample in a study of T cells after yellow fever vaccination. MiXCR, applied by TCRdb to the 5' RACE reads, yields one record per CDR3 protein. The sample contains about 340,000 distinct CDR3 sequences, about an eighth of which appear only once. The starting material was CD4+ T cells sorted from PBMCs, obtained 15 days after the yellow fever booster vaccination. Receptors originate from a man younger than 30 who received the YFV17D yellow fever vaccine. The CDR3 runs from the conserved cysteine through the conserved F or W. The D gene is left open where the match is weak. Clone size is stated in some rows and not others, as once, few, many or a class when expanded.

abundance,d_gene,v_gene,j_gene,CDR3nt,CDR3aa
many,.,TRBV7-2,TRBJ2-2,TGTGCCAGCAGCTTAGCTAGAGGCGGGGAGCTGTTTTTT,CASSLARGGELFF
few,TRBD2,TRBV5-6,TRBJ2-5,TGTGCCAGCAGCCAAAGCGGGGGGGCCGGAGAGACCCAGTACTTC,CASSQSGGAGETQYF
few,.,TRBV7-2,TRBJ2-1,TGTGCCAGCAGGAGGGGGGAGGGTGAGCAGTTCTTC,CASRRGEGEQFF
few,.,TRBV5-1,TRBJ2-3,TGCGCCAGCAGAGCGGACAGCACAGATACGCAGTATTTT,CASRADSTDTQYF
.,.,TRBV5-8,TRBJ2-3,TGTGCCAGCAGCTTTAGGTTGGCAGATACGCAGTATTTT,CASSFRLADTQYF
many,.,TRBV7-9,TRBJ1-1,TGTGCCAGCAGCTTAAGCGGGACGGCCGTTGAAGCTTTCTTT,CASSLSGTAVEAFF
.,TRBD1,TRBV7-9,TRBJ1-2,TGTGCCAGCAGCTTAGCCGGGACAGGACGGAACTATGGCTACACCTTC,CASSLAGTGRNYGYTF
.,.,TRBV7-9,TRBJ1-6,TGTGCCAGCAGCTTAGGGACAGACAATTCACCCCTCCACTTT,CASSLGTDNSPLHF
few,.,TRBV3-1,TRBJ2-3,TGTGCCAGCAGCCAAGTCCGGGGGTACAGCACAGATACGCAGTATTTT,CASSQVRGYSTDTQYF
few,TRBD1,TRBV28,TRBJ2-3,TGTGCCAGCAGCCCATTAGACAGGGATACAGATACGCAGTATTTT,CASSPLDRDTDTQYF
.,.,TRBV4-1,TRBJ1-3,TGCGCCAGCTCAGGGTTGTCCTCTGGAAACACCATATATTTT,CASSGLSSGNTIYF
few,.,TRBV20-1,TRBJ1-1,TGCAGTGCTACCGAGGGGGGGGACACTGAAGCTTTCTTT,CSATEGGDTEAFF
.,.,TRBV6-5,TRBJ2-5,TGTGCCAGCGGTGGGGCTGGCTTAGGGGAGACCCAGTACTTC,CASGGAGLGETQYF
.,TRBD1,TRBV30,TRBJ1-4,TGTGCCTGGAGTGTGCAGGGGGCGGGTGAAAAACTGTTTTTT,CAWSVQGAGEKLFF
.,.,TRBV12-3/TRBV12-4,TRBJ1-1,TGTGCCAGCACCCCGGTAGAGGGCTACACTGAAGCTTTCTTT,CASTPVEGYTEAFF
few,.,TRBV5-1,TRBJ2-5,TGCGCCAGCAGCCTCTTGGAAGGGGTGAAAGAGACCCAGTACTTC,CASSLLEGVKETQYF
many,TRBD2,TRBV12-3/TRBV12-4,TRBJ2-2,TGTGCCAGCACCCTGGGGGGGGCCGGGGAGCTGTTTTTT,CASTLGGAGELFF
.,TRBD2,TRBV7-6,TRBJ2-1,TGTGCCAGCAGCCCCTCACCTAGCGGGGGGGTATATGAGCAGTTCTTC,CASSPSPSGGVYEQFF
.,.,TRBV20-1,TRBJ2-3,TGCAGTGCCGGAGATACGCAGTATTTT,CSAGDTQYF
.,.,TRBV19,TRBJ2-3,TGTGCCAGTAGTTTTGGACCTTGGGATACGCAGTATTTT,CASSFGPWDTQYF
many,.,TRBV5-1,TRBJ2-5,TGCGCCAGCAGCTTCCTAGGGCCGAACCAAGAGACCCAGTACTTC,CASSFLGPNQETQYF
.,TRBD2,TRBV20-1,TRBJ2-3,TGCAGTGCTGGCGGGGGGGCGACAGATACGCAGTATTTT,CSAGGGATDTQYF
.,.,TRBV2,TRBJ2-6,TGTGCCAGCAGTCCTTTCCCTTTGGGGGCCAACGTCCTGACTTTC,CASSPFPLGANVLTF
.,.,TRBV7-2,TRBJ1-2,TGTGCCAGCAGCTTATACGGGGAAGGGAGATTC,CASSLYGEGRF
.,.,TRBV28,TRBJ2-4,TGTGCCAGCACCGACGGGGGTACCAAAAACATTCAGTACTTC,CASTDGGTKNIQYF
.,TRBD1,TRBV11-1,TRBJ2-3,TGTGCCAGCAGCCCGAAGACAGGGCGGGCAGATACGCAGTATTTT,CASSPKTGRADTQYF
.,TRBD1,TRBV4-1,TRBJ1-5,TGCGCCAGCAGCCATGTACAGGGGTATCAGCCCCAGCATTTT,CASSHVQGYQPQHF
.,.,TRBV28,TRBJ2-3,TGTGCCAGTGCCCTAGGAGGGCGCAGCACAGATACGCAGTATTTT,CASALGGRSTDTQYF
.,TRBD1,TRBV9,TRBJ2-5,TGTGCCAGCAGCGTTTCAGGGGGAGAGACCCAGTACTTC,CASSVSGGETQYF
.,TRBD1,TRBV12-3/TRBV12-4,TRBJ1-2,TGTGCCAGCGGCTTCCAGGACAGGGGGCGAGGCTACACCTTC,CASGFQDRGRGYTF